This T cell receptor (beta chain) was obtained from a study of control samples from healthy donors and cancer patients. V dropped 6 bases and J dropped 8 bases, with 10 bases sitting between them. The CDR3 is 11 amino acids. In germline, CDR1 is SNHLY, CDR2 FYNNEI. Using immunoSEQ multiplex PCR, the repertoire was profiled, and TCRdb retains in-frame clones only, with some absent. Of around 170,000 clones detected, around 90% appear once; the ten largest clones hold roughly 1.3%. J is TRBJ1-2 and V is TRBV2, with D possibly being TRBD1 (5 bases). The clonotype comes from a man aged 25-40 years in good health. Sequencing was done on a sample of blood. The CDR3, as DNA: TGTGCCAGCAGGGACATTGGCGGCTACACCTTC. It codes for CASRDIGGYTF.